The present entry profiles one TCR beta chain with its context. The CDR3 is 15 amino acids. V was clipped by 6 bases and J by 1 base, with 13 bases between them. Germline V lookup: CDR1 MNHEY, CDR2 SVGAGI. The record originates from a study of blood T cell repertoires in COVID-19. Study overall: Material from acute and convalescent COVID-19 was sourced from the United States, Italy and Spain.

In the source study's methods: By means of reference gene primer amplification, nucleated cell counts were estimated. The data were produced by immunoSEQ multiplex PCR, yet TCRdb's version contains in-frame clones alone and is incomplete. For V, J and clone size, that table is used; D and trimming come from the DNA. The sample includes about 300,000 clones, 70% to 90% of them seen just once. This clonotype was obtained from a man aged 65-85 years with acute or convalescent COVID-19. The material sequenced was peripheral blood. The chain has TRBV6-5 and TRBJ1-3; D unclear. CDR3 sequence (DNA): TGTGCCAGCAGCCGAACCCAGAATTCTGGAAACACCATATATTTT. Amino acid sequence: CASSRTQNSGNTIYF.